A selection of T cell receptor beta chains follows, all from one sample in a study of cytomegalovirus exposure and HLA in healthy donors. Only in-frame clones appear in the TCRdb table, and some are missing; sequencing was by immunoSEQ multiplex PCR. The repertoire holds about 190,000 clones, with 86% as singletons. The sequenced sample consisted of PBMCs. These receptors came from a woman younger than 35 in good health and CMV-seronegative. The CDR3 runs from the conserved cysteine through the conserved F or W. The D gene is left open where the match is weak. Expanded clones get a size class; other rows say once, few or many, or leave the size out.

v_gene,j_gene,abundance,d_gene,CDR3aa,CDR3nt
TRBV9,TRBJ2-3,.,.,CASSVGAGSADTQYF,TGTGCCAGCAGCGTAGGCGCGGGTTCCGCAGATACGCAGTATTTT
TRBV28,TRBJ1-1,.,.,CASRRDMNTEAFF,TGTGCCAGCAGGAGGGACATGAACACTGAAGCTTTCTTT
TRBV7-9,TRBJ2-7,.,TRBD1,CASSRVVQGALLGDYEQYF,TGTGCCAGCAGCCGAGTAGTCCAGGGGGCCCTCCTAGGGGACTACGAGCAGTACTTC
TRBV9,TRBJ1-1,.,TRBD1,CASSVAPQGTDTEAFF,TGTGCCAGCAGCGTAGCCCCACAGGGGACGGACACTGAAGCTTTCTTT
TRBV5-1,TRBJ1-5,few,.,CASSSIQPQHF,TGCGCCAGCAGTAGCATTCAGCCCCAGCATTTT
TRBV7-2,TRBJ2-3,.,TRBD1,CASSLKTGAKRTDTQYF,TGTGCCAGCAGCCTAAAGACAGGGGCTAAGAGGACAGATACGCAGTATTTT
TRBV2,TRBJ2-7,.,TRBD2,CASTEQLAGWYEQYF,TGTGCCAGCACCGAGCAACTAGCGGGTTGGTACGAGCAGTACTTC
TRBV9,TRBJ1-5,.,TRBD1,CASSVGQGNQPQHF,TGTGCCAGCAGCGTTGGACAGGGGAATCAGCCCCAGCATTTT
TRBV5-4,TRBJ2-3,.,.,CASSLVYTDTQYF,TGTGCCAGCAGCTTGGTTTACACAGATACGCAGTATTTT
TRBV4-1,TRBJ1-4,.,TRBD1,CASSRSGTVDEKLFF,TGCGCCAGCAGCCGTTCCGGGACAGTAGATGAAAAACTGTTTTTT
TRBV27,TRBJ2-1,.,.,CASSLSQLSVSGAYNEQFF,TGTGCCAGCAGTTTATCCCAACTGAGTGTAAGCGGCGCCTACAATGAGCAGTTCTTC
TRBV4-1,TRBJ2-1,.,TRBD1,CASSQGQGYYNEQFF,TGCGCCAGCAGCCAGGGACAGGGATACTACAATGAGCAGTTCTTC
TRBV30,TRBJ2-1,.,TRBD1,CASGQQHNEQFF,TGTGCATCGGGACAGCAACACAATGAGCAGTTCTTC
TRBV5-5,TRBJ1-5,.,TRBD1,CASSLERQGGQPQHF,TGTGCCAGCAGCTTAGAGAGACAGGGAGGCCAGCCCCAGCATTTT
TRBV4-1,TRBJ1-6,.,TRBD1,CASSQDLGQGPPSNSPLHF,TGCGCCAGCAGCCAAGATTTGGGACAGGGCCCCCCGTCCAATTCACCCCTCCACTTT
TRBV18,TRBJ2-7,.,TRBD1,CASSPTALQGVGEQYF,TGTGCCAGCTCACCAACAGCCCTGCAGGGGGTGGGGGAGCAGTACTTC
TRBV30,TRBJ2-7,.,TRBD2,CAISKRDAYEQYF,TGTGCCATTTCGAAGCGGGATGCCTACGAGCAGTACTTC
TRBV7-9,TRBJ2-7,.,TRBD1,CASNLGQGSYEQYF,TGTGCCAGCAACCTAGGACAGGGCTCCTACGAGCAGTACTTC
TRBV27,TRBJ1-5,.,.,CASSLGGAISNQPQHF,TGTGCCAGCAGTTTAGGAGGAGCGATTAGCAATCAGCCCCAGCATTTT
TRBV2,TRBJ1-1,.,.,CASSTLPMRNTEAFF,TGTGCCAGCAGTACCCTCCCTATGCGGAACACTGAAGCTTTCTTT
TRBV28,TRBJ1-2,.,.,CASSPNPGRKAGGYTF,TGTGCCAGCAGCCCCAACCCGGGCCGAAAGGCGGGGGGCTACACCTTC
TRBV29-1,TRBJ2-3,.,.,CSVGGSSSTDTQYF,TGCAGCGTTGGGGGCAGTTCTAGCACAGATACGCAGTATTTT
TRBV7-9,TRBJ2-2,.,.,CASSLGAGELFF,TGTGCCAGCAGCTTAGGGGCTGGGGAGCTGTTTTTT
TRBV18,TRBJ1-5,once,TRBD1,CASSPQSYPGQGNQPQHF,TGTGCCAGCTCACCACAAAGCTATCCGGGACAGGGCAATCAGCCCCAGCATTTT
TRBV25-1,TRBJ1-2,.,TRBD1,CASRGTGMEGVYGYTF,TGTGCCAGCAGGGGGACAGGGATGGAAGGAGTCTATGGCTACACCTTC
TRBV9,TRBJ2-7,.,TRBD1,CASSVLGQGAYEQYF,TGTGCCAGCAGCGTGCTGGGACAGGGTGCGTACGAGCAGTACTTC
TRBV9,TRBJ2-1,.,.,CASSVMVLVDDEQFF,TGTGCCAGCAGCGTAATGGTACTAGTTGATGATGAGCAGTTCTTC
TRBV14,TRBJ1-1,.,.,CASSSSRVDAFF,TGTGCCAGCAGCTCGAGCAGGGTTGATGCTTTCTTT
TRBV4-1,TRBJ2-3,.,.,CASSQEPGWGTDTQYF,TGCGCCAGCAGCCAAGAACCCGGGTGGGGCACAGATACGCAGTATTTT
TRBV7-9,TRBJ1-2,.,.,CASSLVGGWKPTNYGYTF,TGTGCCAGCAGCTTAGTGGGGGGGTGGAAACCCACTAACTATGGCTACACCTTC
TRBV27,TRBJ1-2,few,.,CASSRVGDLEGYTF,TGTGCCAGCAGCCGAGTTGGGGACTTGGAGGGCTACACCTTC
TRBV5-4,TRBJ2-5,.,TRBD2,CASGQAGAYQETQYF,TGTGCCAGCGGGCAAGCGGGGGCCTACCAAGAGACCCAGTACTTC
TRBV2,TRBJ1-2,.,.,CASGDSYDYGYTF,TGTGCCAGCGGTGACAGTTACGACTATGGCTACACCTTC
TRBV23-1,TRBJ2-7,.,.,CASSHKTDLKPREQYF,TGCGCCAGCAGTCACAAGACAGATCTCAAGCCTCGGGAGCAGTACTTC
TRBV6-5,TRBJ1-5,.,.,CASSPRQDQPQHF,TGTGCCAGCAGTCCTAGACAGGATCAGCCCCAGCATTTT